Each of the 23 T cell receptor beta chains below was sequenced from the same sample in a study of blood T cell repertoires in COVID-19. TCRdb keeps only in-frame clones here, not all; method: immunoSEQ multiplex PCR. Of fewer than 250,000 clones listed, 89% are singletons. The specimen sequenced was peripheral blood. These receptors came from a man aged 55 to 70 who had recovered from COVID-19.

This chain connects TRBV19 to TRBJ2-2, with no clear D. The CDR3 length is 15 residues. Trimming took off 5 bases at V and 0 bases at J, with 10 bases between the two ends. Germline assignment: CDR1 LNHDA and CDR2 SQIVND (reference sequence). The CDR3 reads CASSPLSSNTGELFF. As DNA, the CDR3 is TGTGCCAGTAGTCCCCTATCCTCGAACACCGGGGAGCTGTTTTTT.

The gene calls are TRBV6-6 and TRBJ1-5, with D perhaps matching TRBD1 (6 bases). V gave up 8 bases and J gave up 4 bases, with 9 bases separating them. This CDR3 is 12 amino acids long. Germline V gene lookup returns CDR1 MNHNY and CDR2 SVGAGI (reference sequence). CDR3 nucleotides: TGTGCCAGCGGTCAGGGGAATCAGCCCCAGCATTTT. Amino acid sequence: CASGQGNQPQHF.

This chain joins TRBV5-6 and TRBJ2-2; possible D gene TRBD2, 6 bases. Germline loops: CDR1 SGHDT, CDR2 YYEEEE. The CDR3 has 15 amino acids. V lost 3 bases and J 1 base, leaving 10 bases between the germline ends. DNA of the CDR3: TGTGCCAGCAGCTGGAGGGGCCAGAACACCGGGGAGCTGTTTTTT. It specifies CASSWRGQNTGELFF. Complete variable domain (other parts from reference TRBV5-6 and TRBJ2-2): DAGVTQSPTHLIKTRGQQVTLRCSPKSGHDTVSWYQQALGQGPQFIFQYYEEEERQRGNFPDRFSGHQFPNYSSELNVNALLLGDSALYLCASSWRGQNTGELFFGEGSRLTVL.

The sample holds a few counts of this clone. The rearrangement links TRBV7-2 to TRBJ1-2; a possible D gene is TRBD1 (5 bases). CDR3 size: 14 residues. Trimming took off 2 bases at V and 5 bases at J, with 12 bases between the two ends. Germline CDR1 and CDR2: SGHTA and FQGNSA. CDR3 nucleotides: TGTGCCAGCAGCTTAAATCAGGGCGGATATGGCTACACCTTC. Translating it yields CASSLNQGGYGYTF.

This clone was found once. This chain links TRBV28 with TRBJ1-1; 9 positions match TRBD1. V lost 10 bases and J lost 1; bases outside the gene matches: 13. The germline CDR1 and CDR2 sequences are MDHEN and SYDVKM. The CDR3 length is 16 residues. CDR3 residues: CATFNLPGQGNTEAFF. The CDR3, as DNA: TGTGCCACTTTCAACCTTCCGGGACAGGGGAACACTGAAGCTTTCTTT.

The chain joins TRBV5-4 to TRBJ1-4, with 8 bases fitting TRBD1. V lost 4 bases, J lost 4 bases, and 3 bases stayed unmatched. The CDR3 length is 14 residues. Germline V lookup: CDR1 SGHNT, CDR2 YYREEE (reference sequence). The CDR3: CASSLDRVNEKLFF. The CDR3 nucleotides read TGTGCCAGCAGCCTGGACAGGGTTAATGAAAAACTGTTTTTT.

The chain uses TRBV29-1 and TRBJ2-5, with TRBD1 as a possible D gene (6 bases). The V end lost 4 bases, the J end lost 5 bases, and 14 bases lay between the germline ends. Germline V CDR1 and CDR2: SQVTM, ANQGSEA. The CDR3 is made up of 13 amino acids. The CDR3 nucleotides read TGCAGCGTTGTTTCAGGGGATGGTGAGACCCAGTACTTC. Translated, it gives CSVVSGDGETQYF.

J is TRBJ2-1 and V is TRBV5-1; 8 bases agree with TRBD1. Germline V gene sequence: CDR1 SGHRS, CDR2 YFSETQ. CDR3 length: 16 residues. The junction had 6 bases not matched to a gene; V was cut back by 0 bases and J by 4 bases. CDR3 bases: TGCGCCAGCAGCTTGGCCTGGCAGGGGGCATACAATGAGCAGTTCTTC. Its translation is CASSLAWQGAYNEQFF.

The chain links TRBV3-1 (or the pseudogene TRBV3-2) to TRBJ2-1; possibly TRBD1 for D (5 bases). Germline V lookup: CDR1 LGHDT, CDR2 YNNKEL (reference sequence). V was shortened by 1 base and J by 13 bases, with 11 bases between the two germline ends. This CDR3 spans 12 amino acids. This chain's CDR3 is CASSQADRAQFF. The CDR3 region has the DNA TGTGCCAGCAGCCAAGCAGACAGAGCCCAGTTCTTC.

The V and J genes are TRBV6-2 or TRBV6-3 and TRBJ2-3, with 11 bases fitting TRBD1. Germline CDR1 reads MNHEY; CDR2 reads SVGEGT. The CDR3 has 15 amino acids. V shed 7 bases and J 6 bases; nucleotides not matched to a gene: 9. CDR3 region: CASTPRTGGPDTQYF. CDR3 coding DNA: TGTGCCAGCACCCCCCGGACAGGGGGCCCGGATACGCAGTATTTT.

The chain recombines TRBV27 with TRBJ2-2, with 11 nucleotides matching TRBD2. The CDR3 contains 17 residues. Losses at the gene ends were 5 bases for V and 4 bases for J; bases not matched to a gene: 9. Germline-derived CDR1 and CDR2 are MNHEY and SMNVEV (reference sequence). CDR3 protein: CASSTLSGRAATGELFF. In nucleotides, the CDR3 is TGTGCCAGCAGTACACTTAGCGGGAGGGCCGCCACCGGGGAGCTGTTTTTT.

About this clone itself: In the same sample, other DNA sequences code for this CDR3. V usage is TRBV5-6 and J usage is TRBJ1-2, with 7 bases matching TRBD1. The CDR3 is made up of 13 amino acids. With 6 bases clipped from V and 4 bases from J, the junction kept 6 bases outside the gene matches. CDR1 SGHDT and CDR2 YYEEEE come from the germline V gene. CDR3 sequence reads: CASNPGTVYGYTF. CDR3 bases: TGTGCCAGCAACCCCGGGACAGTCTATGGCTACACCTTC.

This clone turned up a few times. The genes are TRBV12-3 or TRBV12-4 and TRBJ1-2; 7 nucleotides line up with TRBD1. CDR3 length: 13 amino acids. The V and J ends lost 5 bases and 8 bases, in that order; junction bases with no gene match: 8. DNA for the CDR3: TGTGCCAGCAGTAGACAGGGTAGTTCGGGCTACACCTTC. Translated, it gives CASSRQGSSGYTF.

V usage is TRBV9 and J usage is TRBJ1-1; D perhaps matches TRBD1 (5 bases). Per germline, CDR1 SGDLS and CDR2 YYNGEE. This CDR3 has 17 residues. Trimming took off 3 bases at V and 0 bases at J, with 18 bases between the two ends. This CDR3 is CASSAFLPGEMNTEAFF. The CDR3 nucleotides are TGTGCCAGCAGCGCCTTTCTCCCGGGGGAAATGAACACTGAAGCTTTCTTT.

This clone was counted a few times. The chain carries TRBV3-1 (or the pseudogene TRBV3-2) and TRBJ2-7; 7 bases agree with TRBD1. Per germline, CDR1 LGHDT and CDR2 YNNKEL (reference sequence). With 4 bases clipped from V and 0 bases from J, the junction kept 9 bases outside the gene matches. CDR3 length: 16 amino acids. DNA of the CDR3: TGTGCCAGCAGCCCGCAAAAGGGACAGAGCTCCTACGAGCAGTACTTC. Translating it yields CASSPQKGQSSYEQYF.

The DNA of the CDR3 is TGTGCCAGCAGTTTATTGCAGGGCTACGAGCAGTACTTC. Amino acids: CASSLLQGYEQYF. This sequence joins TRBV27 and TRBJ2-7; D possibly corresponds to TRBD1 (5 bases). CDR3 length: 13 amino acids. CDR1 and CDR2 from the germline V gene are MNHEY and SMNVEV (reference sequence). Trimming removed 1 base at V and 3 bases at J, with 7 bases between.

J is TRBJ2-1 and V is TRBV7-2, with 7 bases lining up with TRBD2. Germline CDR1 and CDR2: SGHTA and FQGNSA. Trimming cost V 3 bases and J 8 bases; bases outside gene matches: 13. The CDR3 is 16 amino acids. The CDR3 nucleotides read TGTGCCAGCAGCTTTCCCCGGGCTAGCGGTCAGGATGAGCAGTTCTTC. It translates to CASSFPRASGQDEQFF.

This rearrangement joins TRBV2 to TRBJ1-2; D remains unclear. CDR3 length equals 12 residues. V lost 6 bases, J lost 4 bases, and 9 bases lay in between. The V gene's germline CDR1 is SNHLY and CDR2 FYNNEI. CDR3 sequence: CASRQSGYGYTF. The CDR3, as DNA: TGTGCCAGCAGACAATCTGGCTATGGCTACACCTTC.

V and J are TRBV7-9 and TRBJ1-2; D is unresolved. The germline V and J ends were trimmed by 5 bases and 2 bases, with 12 bases remaining between them. The germline gives CDR1 SEHNR, CDR2 FQNEAQ (reference sequence). The CDR3 runs to 14 residues. The CDR3 region has the DNA TGTGCCAGCAGCCCACGGGAGTTGAACTATGGCTACACCTTC. This translates into CASSPRELNYGYTF.

The gene calls are TRBV5-5 and TRBJ2-7; D is perhaps TRBD2 (5 bases). Deletions cut 4 bases from V and 4 bases from J, with 9 bases between. The length of the CDR3 is 12 residues. Germline CDR1 is SGHKS and CDR2 is YYEKEE (reference sequence). CDR3 region: CASSRPGYEQYF. CDR3 in DNA: TGTGCCAGCAGCCGGCCGGGGTACGAGCAGTACTTC. Complete variable domain (other parts from reference TRBV5-5 and TRBJ2-7): DAGVTQSPTHLIKTRGQQVTLRCSPISGHKSVSWYQQVLGQGPQFIFQYYEKEERGRGNFPDRFSARQFPNYSSELNVNALLLGDSALYLCASSRPGYEQYFGPGTRLTVT.

The chain uses TRBV29-1 and TRBJ2-2; 9 bases align to TRBD2. Germline V gene data show CDR1 as SQVTM and CDR2 as ANQGSEA. The CDR3 runs 16 residues. Unmatched junction bases numbered 9, after V lost 5 bases and J lost 2 bases. The CDR3 sequence is CSVRKAGGSNTGELFF. The DNA for the CDR3 is TGCAGCGTTCGGAAAGCGGGGGGCTCCAACACCGGGGAGCTGTTTTTT.

This clone was counted a single time. For the CDR3, the DNA is TGTGCCATCCTCAGCGGGAGATTCTACGAGCAGTACTTC. It is translated as CAILSGRFYEQYF. The V call is TRBV28, the J call TRBJ2-7, with 8 bases aligning to TRBD2. CDR1 and CDR2 from the germline V gene are MDHEN and SYDVKM. The V and J ends lost 10 bases and 3 bases, in that order; junction bases with no gene match: 8. This CDR3 has 13 residues.

V and J are TRBV7-2 and TRBJ1-2, with D perhaps TRBD1 (6 bases). This CDR3 is built from 14 residues. The germline CDR1 and CDR2 sequences are SGHTA and FQGNSA. Deletions cut 5 bases from V and 2 bases from J, with 12 bases between. CDR3 sequence: CASSQGNWNYGYTF. The CDR3 coding sequence is TGTGCCAGCAGCCAGGGGAACTGGAACTATGGCTACACCTTC.